This passage covers 24 T cell receptor beta chains from one sample sequenced in a study of human T cells and chemical hapten exposure. Noted time point: pre-sensitization, week 0. As for treatment: therapeutic diphenylcyclopropenone sensitization with weekly scalp DPC. TCRdb reanalysed the RACE reads using MiXCR and keeps one entry per CDR3 protein. The table records about 260,000 distinct CDR3 sequences, about 8.1% of them present only once. The material was whole blood, obtained in connection with sensitization to the hapten diphenylcyclopropenone (DPC). These TCRs come from a woman aged 40-49 years with alopecia areata. Some clones in this sample may be carry-over from other donors' samples.

The CDR3 DNA reads TGTGCCAGCAGCAGACGGGTCCGGCAAGAGACCCAGTACTTC. Amino acid sequence: CASSRRVRQETQYF. V is TRBV21-1 and J is TRBJ2-5. TRBV21-1 is a pseudogene segment. CDR3 length: 14 amino acids.

The CDR3 reads CASSPRGVQETQYF. In DNA, the CDR3 is TGTGCCAGCAGTCCGCGGGGAGTACAGGAGACCCAGTACTTC. This chain links TRBV7-2 with TRBJ2-5; D is possibly TRBD2 (6 bases). V was cut by 6 bases and J by 5 bases, with 16 bases left in between. CDR1 SGHTA and CDR2 FQGNSA come from the germline V gene. CDR3 size: 14 residues. The full variable domain, completed using reference TRBV7-2 and TRBJ2-5, is GAGVSQSPSNKVTEKGKDVELRCDPISGHTALYWYRQSLGQGLEFLIYFQGNSAPDKSGLPSDRFSAERTGGSVSTLTIQRTQQEDSAVYLCASSPRGVQETQYFGPGTRLLVL.

This sequence joins TRBV4-2 and TRBJ2-1, with D hard to call. V gave up 0 bases and J gave up 0 bases, with 12 bases separating them. The CDR3 is 17 amino acids. Per the germline V gene, CDR1 is LGHNA and CDR2 is YNFKEQ. The CDR3, as DNA: TGTGCCAGCAGCCAAGATTGGGAATTAAGCTCCTACAATGAGCAGTTCTTC. Its translation is CASSQDWELSSYNEQFF.

V is TRBV6-2 or TRBV6-3 and J is TRBJ2-1; 11 nucleotides align to TRBD2. The V gene's germline CDR1 is MNHEY and CDR2 SVGEGT. CDR3 size: 15 residues. Unmatched junction bases numbered 5, after V lost 6 bases and J lost 4 bases. The CDR3 sequence: CASRPIAGGYNEQFF. CDR3 coding DNA: TGTGCCAGCAGGCCGATAGCGGGAGGGTACAATGAGCAGTTCTTC.

In this sample, this clonotype turned up a few times. The chain couples TRBV20-1 to TRBJ2-3, with no clear D. The CDR3 is 15 amino acids. From germline, CDR1 is DFQATT and CDR2 SNEGSKA (reference sequence). V gave up 2 bases and J gave up 1 base, with 13 bases separating them. CDR3 in DNA: TGCAGTGCTAGAACCTCGACCGTCGGCACAGATACGCAGTATTTT. Translation gives CSARTSTVGTDTQYF.

This clonotype was counted only a few times. J is TRBJ1-6 and V is TRBV20-1; no definite D call. This CDR3 has 14 amino acids. V was pared by 0 bases and J by 10 bases, with 13 bases between. CDR1 DFQATT and CDR2 SNEGSKA come from the germline V gene (reference sequence). CDR3 bases: TGCAGTGCTAGAGATCGAGCGGGCTGGTCACCCCTCCACTTT. Protein: CSARDRAGWSPLHF.

This clonotype was seen only a few times. The chain is built from TRBV11-1 and TRBJ2-7; D is tentatively TRBD1 or TRBD2 (5 bases each). Germline V gives CDR1 SGHAT, CDR2 FQDESV (reference sequence). V was shortened by 1 base and J by 0 bases, with 10 bases between the two germline ends. The CDR3 totals 15 residues. CDR3 protein: CASSLGDGFSYEQYF. CDR3 in DNA: TGTGCCAGCAGCTTAGGGGACGGGTTCTCCTACGAGCAGTACTTC.

This clonotype was detected only a few times. V gene TRBV20-1 combines with J gene TRBJ2-7, with 7 bases that match TRBD1. The germline V gene has CDR1 DFQATT and CDR2 SNEGSKA (reference sequence). The CDR3 extends over 15 amino acids. V lost 0 bases, J lost 0 bases, and 5 bases stayed unmatched. Here the CDR3 DNA reads TGCAGTGCTAGAGATTCCGGACAGGTCTCCTACGAGCAGTACTTC. It yields the protein CSARDSGQVSYEQYF.

This clonotype was picked up many times. The gene calls are TRBV12-3 or TRBV12-4 and TRBJ2-1, with TRBD2 identical over 7 bases. V trimming: 5 bases; J trimming: 2 bases; junction bases outside the gene matches: 3. The CDR3 has 14 residues. The CDR3 loop reads CASSTLAAYNEQFF. CDR3 DNA: TGTGCCAGCAGTACGCTAGCGGCCTACAATGAGCAGTTCTTC.

The chain recombines TRBV12-3 or TRBV12-4 with TRBJ2-3, with D possibly being TRBD2 (5 bases). This CDR3 has 15 amino acids. V was shortened by 6 bases and J by 4 bases, with 17 bases between the two germline ends. The CDR3 loop is CASRPDKGVSDTQYF. CDR3 bases: TGTGCCAGCAGACCAGATAAGGGAGTTTCAGATACGCAGTATTTT.

In this sample, this clonotype turned up a few times. CDR3: CASSLVIGNEQFF. The CDR3 bases are TGTGCCAGCAGCTTGGTAATAGGTAATGAGCAGTTCTTC. The chain uses TRBV5-8 and TRBJ2-1; unclear D gene. V shed 0 bases and J shed 7 bases, with 8 bases lying between them. CDR1 is SGHTS, CDR2 YDEGEE, per germline. The CDR3 sequence is 13 residues long.

J is TRBJ2-3 and V is TRBV20-1; either TRBD1 or TRBD2 may supply D (5 bases each). The CDR3 sequence is 17 residues long. The germline V and J ends were trimmed by 6 bases and 2 bases, with 24 bases remaining between them. Germline assignment: CDR1 DFQATT and CDR2 SNEGSKA (reference sequence). CDR3 sequence: CSAGEGPLLLDTDTQYF. For the CDR3, the DNA is TGCAGTGCAGGAGAGGGGCCGCTCCTGCTCGACACAGATACGCAGTATTTT.

This clonotype has a handful of counts. CDR3 nucleotides: TGTGCCAGCAGCCAAGGAACGGCCGGGGAGCTGTTTTTT. Protein sequence: CASSQGTAGELFF. The V and J genes are TRBV3-1 and TRBJ2-2; D is unresolved. V lost 1 base to trimming and J lost 6 bases, with 6 bases between them. The CDR3 loop spans 13 amino acids. Looked up from germline, CDR1 is LGHDT and CDR2 is YNNKEL (reference sequence).

The chain couples TRBV15 to TRBJ2-7, with a possible D match to TRBD1 (6 bases). The CDR3 loop spans 14 amino acids. With 4 bases removed from V and 2 bases from J, the gap between germline ends came to 12 bases. CDR1 and CDR2 (germline): LNHNV, YYDKDF (reference sequence). The CDR3 DNA follows: TGTGCCACCAGCAAACGACAGGTTGCCTACGAGCAGTACTTC. Amino acids: CATSKRQVAYEQYF.

The chain has TRBV6-2 or TRBV6-3 and TRBJ1-1, with D unresolved. Trimming took 7 bases from V and 5 from J, leaving 17 bases between them. CDR3 length: 14 amino acids. Germline CDR1 MNHEY, CDR2 SVGEGT. Here the CDR3 reads CASMLTPPGTEAFF. The CDR3 nucleotides are TGTGCCAGCATGCTAACCCCGCCGGGTACTGAAGCTTTCTTT.

There are a few counts of this clonotype. The chain uses TRBV6-2 or TRBV6-3 and TRBJ2-1, with 7 bases that match TRBD1. V lost 7 bases and J lost 9; bases outside the gene matches: 9. Germline loops: CDR1 MNHEY, CDR2 SVGEGT. This CDR3 has 13 residues. CDR3 sequence: CASKRQGLPEQFF. DNA of the CDR3: TGTGCCAGCAAGAGACAGGGTCTTCCTGAGCAGTTCTTC.

CDR3 DNA: TGTGCCAGCAGTACGGGACCAATTATCTACAATGAGCAGTTCTTC. Translating it yields CASSTGPIIYNEQFF. This chain connects TRBV11-2 to TRBJ2-1, with D perhaps assigned TRBD1 or TRBD2 (5 bases each). Germline lookup yields CDR1 SGHAT and CDR2 FQNNGV. This CDR3 region has 15 residues. Deletions cut 6 bases from V and 3 bases from J, with 15 bases between. Filled out from reference TRBV11-2 and TRBJ2-1, the complete variable domain reads EAGVAQSPRYKIIEKRQSVAFWCNPISGHATLYWYQQILGQGPKLLIQFQNNGVVDDSQLPKDRFSAERLKGVDSTLKIQPAKLEDSAVYLCASSTGPIIYNEQFFGPGTRLTVL.

This clonotype has a handful of counts. The chain combines TRBV7-6 with TRBJ1-3; D possibly corresponds to TRBD1 (6 bases). V lost 5 bases and J 4 bases, leaving 12 bases between the germline ends. Germline V gene data show CDR1 as SGHVS and CDR2 as FNYEAQ. This CDR3 is built from 14 residues. CDR3 sequence: CASSKGGPGNTIYF. In DNA form, the CDR3 reads TGTGCCAGCAGCAAAGGGGGACCGGGAAACACCATATATTTT.

This clonotype was observed many times. CDR3 protein: CASTYFIAGDCYNEQFF. The CDR3 region has the DNA TGTGCCAGCACCTATTTTATAGCGGGAGACTGCTACAATGAGCAGTTCTTC. V and J are TRBV21-1 and TRBJ2-1; TRBD2 is the table's D call, not checked against the DNA. TRBV21-1 is an annotated pseudogene. The CDR3 is made up of 17 amino acids.

This clonotype is classed as medium-sized (0.01 to 0.1%). This chain connects TRBV7-2 to TRBJ1-5; no clear D. CDR3 length equals 14 residues. From germline, CDR1 is SGHTA and CDR2 FQGNSA. Trimming took off 3 bases at V and 1 base at J, with 7 bases between the two ends. CDR3 sequence (DNA): TGTGCCAGCAGCTTCCAGAGGAGCAATCAGCCCCAGCATTTT. Translation gives CASSFQRSNQPQHF.

V and J are TRBV24-1 and TRBJ2-1, with TRBD2 matching over 12 bases. The J segment lost 6 bases and the V segment lost 3 bases, leaving 8 bases of the junction unmatched. The germline gives CDR1 KGHDR, CDR2 SFDVKD. The CDR3 is made up of 17 amino acids. The CDR3 spells CATSDASTSGGLNEQFF. The CDR3 bases are TGTGCCACCAGTGATGCCTCGACTAGCGGGGGACTCAATGAGCAGTTCTTC.

The chain carries TRBV5-1 and TRBJ2-3; maybe TRBD2 (6 bases). CDR1 and CDR2 (germline): SGHRS, YFSETQ. V gave up 3 bases and J gave up 2 bases, with 13 bases separating them. This CDR3 is 15 amino acids long. The CDR3 reads CASSSGTGNTDTQYF. For the CDR3, the DNA is TGCGCCAGCAGCTCCGGGACTGGAAACACAGATACGCAGTATTTT.

This sequence joins TRBV20-1 and TRBJ1-1; no definite D call. CDR3 length: 11 residues. Trimming pared 0 bases from V and 8 bases from J, leaving 7 bases between. Germline-derived CDR1 and CDR2 are DFQATT and SNEGSKA (reference sequence). The CDR3 DNA sequence: TGCAGTGCTAGAGATCGACGGGAAGCTTTCTTT. It specifies CSARDRREAFF.

This clonotype turned up a few times. The chain uses TRBV29-1 and TRBJ2-3; D is perhaps TRBD2 (5 bases). There are 14 residues in the CDR3. Trimming removed 6 bases from V and 7 bases from J, with 20 bases in between. Germline-derived CDR1 and CDR2 are SQVTM and ANQGSEA. CDR3: CSVVGLANGNTQYF. For the CDR3, the DNA is TGCAGCGTCGTAGGACTTGCGAATGGAAATACGCAGTATTTT.